This entry features one T cell receptor beta chain sequence. After isolation, RNA underwent reverse transcription to generate cDNA as the sequencing template. The protocol was immunoSEQ multiplex PCR, while the TCRdb copy is restricted to in-frame clones and leaves out a portion. The sample lists fewer than 250,000 clones, more than 30% occurring once. This sample was included in a study of CD8+ T cells in alopecia areata. Treatment described: oral pan-JAK inhibitor, 5-10 mg twice daily. Germline CDR1 is MGHDK and CDR2 is SYGVNS. The germline V and J ends were trimmed by 5 bases and 8 bases, with 21 bases remaining between them. CDR3 length: 15 amino acids.

Sequenced here: CD4+ T cells sorted from blood, sampled at week 34, from a patient treated with tofacitinib. This chain joins TRBV25-1 and TRBJ1-2; D gene unclear. This sequence originates from a human donor with alopecia areata. Here the CDR3 DNA reads TGTGCCAGCAGTTCTCCTGGCGGAAGAGATAGAGGCTACACCTTC. Translated, it gives CASSSPGGRDRGYTF.